These T cell receptor beta chains were read from a single sample in a study of cytomegalovirus exposure and HLA in healthy donors. The protocol was immunoSEQ multiplex PCR, while the TCRdb copy is restricted to in-frame clones and leaves out a portion. The sample consists of approximately 220,000 clones, 80% to 90% of them appearing once. Material: PBMCs. The receptors come from a man in his late teens or twenties in good health and CMV-seronegative. Each CDR3 is given with its conserved first and last residue. The D gene is left open where the match is weak. Clone size appears in some rows only: once, few, many, or a class for an expanded clone.

size: .; J: TRBJ1-1; D: TRBD1; V: TRBV5-1; DNA: TGCGCCAGCAATGCCAGGGGGATTATTACATTATCGAACACTGAAGCTTTCTTT; CDR3: CASNARGIITLSNTEAFF
size: .; J: TRBJ1-6; D: .; V: TRBV15; DNA: TGTGCCACCAGCAGGTTCGGGGCCTATAATTCACCCCTCCACTTT; CDR3: CATSRFGAYNSPLHF
size: .; J: TRBJ2-4; D: .; V: TRBV7-2; DNA: TGTGCCAGCAGCCCCACAGAAGCGGCCCTAGGAATTCAGTACTTC; CDR3: CASSPTEAALGIQYF
size: .; J: TRBJ2-3; D: .; V: TRBV5-4; DNA: TGTGCCAGCAGCGAACAATGGGATACGCAGTATTTT; CDR3: CASSEQWDTQYF
size: .; J: TRBJ1-2; D: .; V: TRBV18; DNA: TGTGCCAGCTCACCGGACGGACGGGGATCCTATGGCTACACCTTC; CDR3: CASSPDGRGSYGYTF
size: .; J: TRBJ1-1; D: .; V: TRBV6-5; DNA: TGTGCCAGCAGTATCGGGGGTGAAGCTTTCTTT; CDR3: CASSIGGEAFF
size: few; J: TRBJ2-7; D: .; V: TRBV5-6; DNA: TGTGCCAGCAGCTTCATGCAGTACTTC; CDR3: CASSFMQYF
size: .; J: TRBJ2-5; D: TRBD2; V: TRBV18; DNA: TGTGCCAGCTCACCGGTAGCGGGGGGTACAGAGACCCAGTACTTC; CDR3: CASSPVAGGTETQYF
size: .; J: TRBJ1-5; D: .; V: TRBV2; DNA: TGTGCCAGCAGTGAAGCGACAAGTCGCAATCAGCCCCAGCATTTT; CDR3: CASSEATSRNQPQHF
size: .; J: TRBJ2-2; D: TRBD1; V: TRBV4-3; DNA: TGCGCCAGCAGCCAAGGCCAGGGGGTGGCCGGGGAGCTGTTTTTT; CDR3: CASSQGQGVAGELFF
size: .; J: TRBJ2-5; D: .; V: TRBV5-8; DNA: TGTGCCAGCAGCTTGATCCGGACACTCCAAGAGACCCAGTACTTC; CDR3: CASSLIRTLQETQYF
size: .; J: TRBJ1-2; D: .; V: TRBV28; DNA: TGTGCCAGCAGTTCCCACAGGTCTGGAGGCTACACCTTC; CDR3: CASSSHRSGGYTF
size: .; J: TRBJ1-1; D: TRBD1; V: TRBV28; DNA: TGTGCCAGCAGGTACTCAGGGGGCCTGAACACTGAAGCTTTCTTT; CDR3: CASRYSGGLNTEAFF
size: few; J: TRBJ2-1; D: .; V: TRBV28; DNA: TGTGCCAGCAGTTGGGATAGGGGCTACAATGAGCAGTTCTTC; CDR3: CASSWDRGYNEQFF
size: .; J: TRBJ2-7; D: TRBD1; V: TRBV30; DNA: TGTGCCTGGAGTGATACAGGGGGATCCTACGAGCAGTACTTC; CDR3: CAWSDTGGSYEQYF
size: once; J: TRBJ2-5; D: .; V: TRBV9; DNA: TGTGCCAGCAGCGGACCGGAGTTGGAGACCCAGTACTTC; CDR3: CASSGPELETQYF
size: few; J: TRBJ1-6; D: .; V: TRBV28; DNA: TGTGCCAGCAGTTTGCGGGGTAATAATTCACCCCTCCACTTT; CDR3: CASSLRGNNSPLHF
size: .; J: TRBJ2-7; D: .; V: TRBV2; DNA: TGTGCCAGCAGTGGCCCACTTGAATTCTACGAGCAGTACTTC; CDR3: CASSGPLEFYEQYF